This TCR beta chain was sequenced during a study of blood T cell repertoires in COVID-19 (dated by TCRdb to 2019 to 2021). In terms of the full investigation: Samples covering the acute and convalescent phases of COVID-19 were provided by collaborators in the United States, Italy and Spain. The prospective study material was composed of cDNA or gDNA derived from T cells, B-cell-depleted T cells, or PBMCs. Deeply sampled blood TCRbeta repertoires from subjects exposed to, actively infected with, or recovered from COVID-19 were included in the dataset. The repertoires were released in a freely available public database meant as a resource for research on the immune response to SARS-CoV-2. Samples came from the ongoing ImmuneRACE study (first 160 participants) plus 1,254 subjects from 6 global collaborators. Nearly every sample came with metadata listing a de-identified subject ID, COVID-19 status, age in years and sex. Where available, HLA class I and class II types were taken from metadata supplied by the sample provider and were not determined by assay-based typing. What the research found in general, with its limitations: The quantity of clinical and demographic metadata differed by source and by participant and was supplied without curation.

Notes on this clone: The antigen this receptor binds is unknown. Base qualities are not at hand, and no much larger clone is one base apart.

Whole blood was collected in K2EDTA tubes by collaborating institutions according to the institutions' own protocols. For TCRbeta analysis, collaborators shipped samples in one of three forms: frozen whole blood, isolated PBMCs, or DNA extracted from either of those sample types. Deletion took 5 bases off V and 0 bases off J, with a span of 17 bases between the germline ends. From a lookup of the germline V gene (reference sequence), CDR1 and CDR2 are LGHDT and YNNKEL. The CDR3 has 18 amino acids, counting the end cysteine and phenylalanine. Kept here is only the CDR3 DNA, which spans 54 bases and is read in frame from base 1. TCRbeta CDR3 regions were amplified from genomic DNA using the immunoSEQ Assay, a bias-controlled multiplex PCR. The paper's processing steps were these. Within the assay, amplification of reference gene primers was used to estimate how many nucleated cells each sample contained. Sequence reads were collapsed and filtered to measure the absolute abundance of every unique TCRbeta CDR3 rearrangement. Productive Simpson clonality was computed per sample as the square root of Simpson's diversity index over productive rearrangements. As stored in TCRdb, this immuneACCESS dataset retains in-frame rearrangements with V and J assigned. A fraction of the clones does not appear; measured against another copy, unresolved V genes explain less than half of the discrepancy, and the remainder lacks a known reason. V, J and clone size were drawn from that table, and D and trimming were deduced from the DNA. The sample records just over 80,000 clones, under 90% of which are singletons. Clones ranked in the top ten supply 44% of the sample.

The rearrangement combines TRBV3-1 (or the pseudogene TRBV3-2) with TRBJ2-6; a confident D gene designation cannot be given. The clonotype comes from a man older than 75 with acute or convalescent COVID-19. Sequenced material: peripheral blood. The CDR3 loop reads CASSGRIFSSSGANVLTF. The DNA reads TGTGCCAGCAGCGGCCGGATCTTTAGCTCCTCTGGGGCCAACGTCCTGACTTTC.